The following is a T cell receptor (beta chain) sequence with its context. The antigen remains undetermined. Separate from the roughly 730-subject first cohort, the 120-subject validation cohort was the one that the donors belonged to. The data belong to a study of cytomegalovirus exposure and HLA in healthy donors. Study outcomes and limitations: According to the study, about 180 TCR beta chains were cytomegalovirus-associated. Researchers reported that a few CMV-associated chains were confirmed in vitro as CMV antigen-specific.

Using immunoSEQ multiplex PCR, the repertoire was profiled, and TCRdb retains in-frame clones only, with some absent. The top ten clones hold more than 5% of a sample with about 120,000 clones, more than 75% of them seen once. From germline, CDR1 is MNHNS and CDR2 SASEGT. CDR3 length equals 14 residues. V shed 6 bases and J 6 bases; nucleotides not matched to a gene: 8. The TCR comes from a woman in her late teens or twenties in good health and CMV-seropositive. V gene TRBV6-1 combines with J gene TRBJ2-7, with TRBD1 matching 10 bases. Sequenced: PBMCs. CDR3 DNA: TGTGCCAGCAGCCCCTCCGGGACAGGGGCCGAGCAGTACTTC. Protein: CASSPSGTGAEQYF.